These T cell receptor beta chains were read from a single sample in a study of beta chain features in type 1 diabetes. The table came from immunoSEQ multiplex PCR; TCRdb's copy has only in-frame clones and leaves some out. This sample has 130,000 or so clones, with approximately 10% found just once. Sequencing input: central memory CD4+ T cells from blood. Every receptor here comes from a woman between 40 and 55 years old in good health. Both conserved end residues are part of each CDR3. Each record gives: CDR3 DNA, CDR3 protein, D gene, V gene, clone size, J gene. The D gene is left open where the match is weak. Rows give clone size only sometimes, using once, few, many, or a class for an expanded clone.

TGTGCCATCAGTGAGAACGGACTGCTCGCGCAGTATTTT,CAISENGLLAQYF,.,TRBV10-3,.,TRBJ2-3
TGTGCCAGCAGCCCTTTGGGTGCTAGCGGGGGGGCTGTCTCGCCAAGAGATACGCAGTATTTT,CASSPLGASGGAVSPRDTQYF,TRBD2,TRBV7-6,.,TRBJ2-3
TGTGCCAGCAGCTTTTCGGCGGGGGATAATTCACCCCTCCACTTT,CASSFSAGDNSPLHF,.,TRBV7-6,many,TRBJ1-6
TGTGCCAGCAGTCTCCGACAGGGCGGTGGCTACACCTTC,CASSLRQGGGYTF,TRBD1,TRBV2,many,TRBJ1-2
TGTGCCAGCAGGGACGACAGGGTTGGGGCTTTC,CASRDDRVGAF,TRBD1,TRBV6-1,.,TRBJ2-7
TGTGCCAGCTCACCACCGAAGGGGGTGAACACTGAAGCTTTCTTT,CASSPPKGVNTEAFF,.,TRBV18,.,TRBJ1-1
TGTGCCAGCAGCTTAGAGTCCGGGGGTCGCCAGTACTTC,CASSLESGGRQYF,.,TRBV7-9,.,TRBJ2-7
TGCAGTGCCGGACTTGAGACCCAGTACTTC,CSAGLETQYF,.,TRBV20-1,few,TRBJ2-5
TGTGCCAGCAGTTTATCGGGAGGTGCAACCCAGCATTTT,CASSLSGGATQHF,.,TRBV27,.,TRBJ1-5
TGCGCCAGCAGCTCCTCAGCGGTCCAGTACTTC,CASSSSAVQYF,.,TRBV5-1,.,TRBJ2-5
TGCGCCAGCAGCTTGGCCCCCACAGGGGTGGGGGAGCAGTACTTC,CASSLAPTGVGEQYF,TRBD1,TRBV5-1,.,TRBJ2-5
TGCAGCGTTAAAGGACAGGGGAACACTGAAGCTTTCTTT,CSVKGQGNTEAFF,TRBD1,TRBV29-1,many,TRBJ1-1
TGTGCCAGCAGCCCAAGGACAGGTCAGACGACTAATGAGCAGTTCTTC,CASSPRTGQTTNEQFF,TRBD1,TRBV7-8,few,TRBJ2-1
TGTGCCAGCAGTGTACCGGCCAGGGGGATGGGGACCCAGTACTTC,CASSVPARGMGTQYF,TRBD1,TRBV6-6,.,TRBJ2-5
TGTGCCAGCTCACCGACAGGGGAGGCCCAAGAGACCCAGTACTTC,CASSPTGEAQETQYF,TRBD1,TRBV18,.,TRBJ2-5
TGTGCCAGCAGTGAAAGGGACAGGAACACTGAAGCTTTCTTT,CASSERDRNTEAFF,TRBD1,TRBV2,few,TRBJ1-1
TGTGCCAGCAGTCCCCGGACTCTCGGCACCGGGGAGCTGTTTTTT,CASSPRTLGTGELFF,.,TRBV27,.,TRBJ2-2
TGTGCCAGCAGTGATACCGGGGGTAGCAATCAGCCCCAGCATTTT,CASSDTGGSNQPQHF,.,TRBV25-1,few,TRBJ1-5
TGCAGCGTTGAACCGCGATTCCAGGGTCCCGGAAACACCATATATTTT,CSVEPRFQGPGNTIYF,.,TRBV29-1,many,TRBJ1-3
TGTGCCAGCAGCAAGCGGGCGACTAGCGGGGGGGCAATTTCAACAGATACGCAGTATTTT,CASSKRATSGGAISTDTQYF,TRBD2,TRBV7-8,.,TRBJ2-3
TGTGCCAGCGGGGGCGGGGGAAGCGAGCAGTACTTC,CASGGGGSEQYF,.,TRBV7-6,few,TRBJ2-7
TGTGCCAGCAGCCAGGCAGGGGTCTACGAGCAGTACTTC,CASSQAGVYEQYF,.,TRBV14,.,TRBJ2-7
TGTGCCAGCAGCTTAGCTTCCCGTAGTGGAGGGAACACTGAAGCTTTCTTT,CASSLASRSGGNTEAFF,.,TRBV7-2,once,TRBJ1-1
TGTGCCAGCTCACCTAAAACCAGGACAACCCACAACACCGGGGAGCTGTTTTTT,CASSPKTRTTHNTGELFF,.,TRBV18,few,TRBJ2-2
TGCGCCAGCAGCCCTGGGACAGCTGGAAACACCATATATTTT,CASSPGTAGNTIYF,TRBD1,TRBV5-1,.,TRBJ1-3
TGTGCCAGCAGCCTAGGACTAGCGGGGACCTACGAGCAGTACTTC,CASSLGLAGTYEQYF,TRBD2,TRBV7-2,few,TRBJ2-7
TGTGCCAGCAGCGTGGGACTAGCGGGGTCCTACGAGCAGTACTTC,CASSVGLAGSYEQYF,TRBD2,TRBV9,.,TRBJ2-7
TGTGCCAGCAGCGGATCTAGCGGGGGGCTGGGAGATACGCAGTATTTT,CASSGSSGGLGDTQYF,TRBD2,TRBV7-2,few,TRBJ2-3
TGTGCCACCGGGTGGAGGGCCGGAGAGACCCAGTACTTC,CATGWRAGETQYF,.,TRBV7-9,few,TRBJ2-5
TGTGCCAGCAGCCAAGATAGACTAGCTTTCCAGTTCTTC,CASSQDRLAFQFF,TRBD2,TRBV14,many,TRBJ2-1
TGTGCCATCAGTGCACGGCAGGTCTATGGCTACACCTTC,CAISARQVYGYTF,.,TRBV10-3,few,TRBJ1-2
TGTGCCAGCTCACCGCGGGGGGGCGTGAATACGCAGTATTTT,CASSPRGGVNTQYF,TRBD2,TRBV18,few,TRBJ2-3
TGTGCCAGCAGCTTCGGCCCGACTAGCGGGGGGGCCGGCACCGGGGAGCTGTTTTTT,CASSFGPTSGGAGTGELFF,TRBD2,TRBV5-6,few,TRBJ2-2
TGCGCCAGCAGCTTGGACAATCTCTCTGGAAACACCATATATTTT,CASSLDNLSGNTIYF,.,TRBV5-1,few,TRBJ1-3
TGTGCCAGCAGCCTGTCGACTAGCGGGGGAGCCAAAAACATTCAGTACTTC,CASSLSTSGGAKNIQYF,.,TRBV12-1,.,TRBJ2-4
TGTGCCACCACACCCCTGTATAGCAATCAGCCCCAGCATTTT,CATTPLYSNQPQHF,.,TRBV6-1,few,TRBJ1-5
TGTGCCAGCAAAGCCGAAAAGCAGTACTTC,CASKAEKQYF,.,TRBV6-5,.,TRBJ2-7
TGCAGCGCGGCCTTTGCGGGGGAGCAGTTCTTC,CSAAFAGEQFF,.,TRBV29-1,many,TRBJ2-1
TGTGCCAGCAGCTTGTACAGGGAGGGGCGGGAGCAGTACTTC,CASSLYREGREQYF,.,TRBV11-2,.,TRBJ2-7
TGTGCCAGCAGCTTAGTAGCGTTTACAGGGGGTGATCAAGAGACCCAGTACTTC,CASSLVAFTGGDQETQYF,TRBD1,TRBV7-2,few,TRBJ2-5